Sequencing of this T cell receptor beta chain was carried out in a study of identical twins. Study-wide points: Recombination models fit unrelated individuals' TCR alpha sharing but underestimated twins'. The more abundant beta clonotypes in cord blood had fewer insertions, and memory repertoires did not show this.

The authors used template switching to add a universal primer site and gave cDNA unique molecular identifiers. MiXCR, run by TCRdb on the 5' RACE reads, gives a single entry per CDR3 protein. The sample lists 200,000 to 250,000 distinct CDR3 sequences; around 8.1% were seen once. A note on this clonotype: Its antigen is not identified.

Germline V CDR1 and CDR2: SNHLY, FYNNEI. The ends were cut back, 10 bases at V and 3 bases at J, with 10 bases in the middle. The CDR3 loop spans 11 amino acids. The same sample was also studied in work on yellow fever vaccine responses in identical twins.

Specimen: memory (CD45RO+) T cells sorted from blood. This chain links TRBV2 with TRBJ2-7; D remains unclear. The TCR was taken from a young woman in good health. CDR3 coding DNA: TGTGCCAACCTGGACCTCTACGAGCAGTACTTC. It codes for CANLDLYEQYF.